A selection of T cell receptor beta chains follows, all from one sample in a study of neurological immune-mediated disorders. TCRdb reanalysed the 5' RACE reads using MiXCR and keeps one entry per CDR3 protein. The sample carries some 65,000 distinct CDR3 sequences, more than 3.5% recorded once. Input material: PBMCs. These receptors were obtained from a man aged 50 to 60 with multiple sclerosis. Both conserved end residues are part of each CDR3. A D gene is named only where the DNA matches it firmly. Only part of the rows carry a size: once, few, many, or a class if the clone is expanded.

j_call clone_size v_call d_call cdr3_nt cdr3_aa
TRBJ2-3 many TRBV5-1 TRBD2 TGCGCCAGCAAACTAGCGGGGGGCACAGATACGCAGTATTTT CASKLAGGTDTQYF
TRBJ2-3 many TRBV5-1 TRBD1 TGCGCCAGCAGCTGGGGGACAGAGACAGATACGCAGTATTTT CASSWGTETDTQYF
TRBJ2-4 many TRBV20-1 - TGCAGTGCTAGAGGGCCGGGGATGACCAAAAACATTCAGTACTTC CSARGPGMTKNIQYF
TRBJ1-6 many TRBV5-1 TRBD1 TGCGCCAGCAGCTTGGGACAGGGGATCAATTCACCCCTCCACTTT CASSLGQGINSPLHF
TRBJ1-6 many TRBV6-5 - TGTGCCAGCAGTTCCCCGACAGTTCGTGCTTCACCCCTCCACTTT CASSSPTVRASPLHF
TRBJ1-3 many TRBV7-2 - TGTGCCAGCAGCCTCGCAGGGGCGAGCTCTGGAAACACCATATATTTT CASSLAGASSGNTIYF
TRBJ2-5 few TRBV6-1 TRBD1 TGTGCCAGCAGAGGTAGCGCGAGGGACAGAGGGTCGGAGACCCAGTACTTC CASRGSARDRGSETQYF
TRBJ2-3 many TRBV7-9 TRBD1 TGTGCCAGCAGCTCAAGACAGGGGGGGAGCAGGGTCACAGATACGCAGTATTTT CASSSRQGGSRVTDTQYF
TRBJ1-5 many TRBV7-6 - TGTGCCAGCAGCTTAACACTGGTTCAGCCCCAGCATTTT CASSLTLVQPQHF
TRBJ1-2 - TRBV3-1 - TGTGCCAGCAGCCAAGATCGGCCGAGGAATGGCTACACCTTC CASSQDRPRNGYTF
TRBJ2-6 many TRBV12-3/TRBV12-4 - TGTGCCACCAAGGGGGGGGGCGCGTCTGGGGCCAACGTCCTGACTTTC CATKGGGASGANVLTF
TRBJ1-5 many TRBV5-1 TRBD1 TGCGCCAGCAGCTTGGGGACAGGGGGCAATCAGCCCCAGCATTTT CASSLGTGGNQPQHF
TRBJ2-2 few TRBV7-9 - TGTGCCAGCAGGGGGGACCGACAGATTGCCGGGGAGCTGTTTTTT CASRGDRQIAGELFF
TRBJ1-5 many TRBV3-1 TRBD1 TGTGCCAGCAGCCTACAGGGGGTAGCAAATCAGCCCCAGCATTTT CASSLQGVANQPQHF
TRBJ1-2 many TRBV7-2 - TGTGCCAGCAGCCCCGCCCAGAACTATGGCTACACCTTC CASSPAQNYGYTF
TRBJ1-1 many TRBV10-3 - TGTGCCATCAGTGAGTACCAGATGGGCACTTCGGGAGGAGCTTTCTTT CAISEYQMGTSGGAFF
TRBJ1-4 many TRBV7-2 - TGTGCCAGCAGCTTAGTTTCAGGAATTAATGAAAAACTGTTTTTT CASSLVSGINEKLFF
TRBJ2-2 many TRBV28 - TGTGCCAGCAGTTTATGGGGCGCACTGGGGGGTGAGGTGGAACACCGTGAGGAGCTGTTTTTT CASSLWGALGGEVEHREELFF
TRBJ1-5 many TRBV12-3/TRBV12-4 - TGTGCCAGCAGGGGAAGGGCAGGGGTACAGCCCCAGCATTTT CASRGRAGVQPQHF
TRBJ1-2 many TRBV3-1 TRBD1 TGTGCCAGCAGCCAAGATGGGGTGGGACAGGGCGCAACTAACTATGGCTACACCTTC CASSQDGVGQGATNYGYTF
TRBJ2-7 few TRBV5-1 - TGCGCCAGCAGCTTGCACCCGTCCCAGGGGGGCTACGAGCAGTACTTC CASSLHPSQGGYEQYF
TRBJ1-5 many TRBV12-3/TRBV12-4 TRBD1 TGTGCCAGCAGAACCACAGGGGGGGCCCCCCAGAATTTT CASRTTGGAPQNF
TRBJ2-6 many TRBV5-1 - TGCGCCAGCAGCTTGGGGCACGTAGCGGCTGGGGCCAACGTCCTGACTTTC CASSLGHVAAGANVLTF
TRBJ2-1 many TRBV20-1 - TGCAGTGCAACGGACCGGCGGCAGAACTACAATGAGCAGTTCTTC CSATDRRQNYNEQFF
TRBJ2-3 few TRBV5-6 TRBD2 TGTGCCAGCAGCCAACGCCGGCTAGCGGGGGTGAGCACAGATACGCAGTATTTT CASSQRRLAGVSTDTQYF
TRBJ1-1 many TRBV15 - TGTGCCACCAGCAGAGATCATCGGGGTGAAGCTTTCTTT CATSRDHRGEAFF
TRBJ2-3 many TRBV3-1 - TGTGCCAGCAGCCAAGTGCCAGGGGCTCGAGGGGCAGATACGCAGTATTTT CASSQVPGARGADTQYF
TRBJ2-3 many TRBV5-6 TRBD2 TGTGCCAGCAGCTTGGATGGGACTAGCGGTAACACAGATACGCAGTATTTT CASSLDGTSGNTDTQYF
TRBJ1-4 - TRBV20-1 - TGCAGTGCTCCAAGGGGAGGGGCAGCCCTATTTAATGAAAAACTGTTTTTT CSAPRGGAALFNEKLFF
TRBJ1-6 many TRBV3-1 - TGTGCCAGCAGCCAAGTTGTCAGCTCACCCCTCCACTTT CASSQVVSSPLHF
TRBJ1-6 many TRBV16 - TGTGCCAGCAGCCCCGTGGGAGGAAATTCACCCCTCCACTTT CASSPVGGNSPLHF
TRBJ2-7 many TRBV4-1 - TGCGCCAGCAGCCAAGAGGCCGGGGCGGGTCCCTCCTACGAGCAGTACTTC CASSQEAGAGPSYEQYF
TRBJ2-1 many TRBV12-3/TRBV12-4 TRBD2 TGTGCCAGCAGAATCGGACTAGTATCTAATGAGCAGTTCTTC CASRIGLVSNEQFF
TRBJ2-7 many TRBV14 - TGTGCCAGCAGCCATGCCTACGAGCAGTACTTC CASSHAYEQYF
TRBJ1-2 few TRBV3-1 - TGTGCCAGCAGCCAGACCCGGGAGGCGAACTATGGCTACACCTTC CASSQTREANYGYTF
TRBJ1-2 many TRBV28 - TGTGCCAGCAGTGCGTTTTCCCCGGGTACGGGGTATGGCTACACCTTC CASSAFSPGTGYGYTF
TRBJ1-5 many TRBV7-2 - TGTGCCAGCAGCTCCCGGCCGGCCCAGCCCCAGCATTTT CASSSRPAQPQHF
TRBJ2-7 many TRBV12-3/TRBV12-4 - TGTGCCAGCAGCGGTACGGCCTACGAGCAGTACTTC CASSGTAYEQYF
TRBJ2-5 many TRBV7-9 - TGTGCCAGCAGCTTAGCGGCTAGACAAGAGACCCAGTACTTC CASSLAARQETQYF
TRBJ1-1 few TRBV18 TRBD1 TGTGCCAGCTCCGGACAGGGCGCCATGAACACTGAAGCTTTCTTT CASSGQGAMNTEAFF